A single sample gave rise to the 10 T cell receptor beta chains below, sequenced in a study of T cell repertoires in cytomegalovirus infection. Antigen specificity for these receptors is unknown. Each CDR3 protein gets one entry after TCRdb re-called the reads with MiXCR. The data show about 920,000 distinct CDR3 sequences, approximately 31% seen once. Here the sequenced sample was cultured CD8+ T cells from PBMCs, taken from culture after CMV antigen stimulation. The receptors stem from a human donor in good health (CMV status not recorded). Some clones in this sample may be carry-over from other donors' samples.

This rearrangement joins TRBV6-2 or TRBV6-3 to TRBJ2-1; D perhaps matches TRBD2 (5 bases). Trimming pared 10 bases from V and 5 bases from J, leaving 18 bases between. Germline V CDR1 and CDR2: MNHEY, SVGEGT. This CDR3 contains 14 residues. This CDR3 reads CATSLATAHNEQFF. The DNA for the CDR3 is TGTGCCACCTCTCTAGCTACAGCCCACAATGAGCAGTTCTTC.

V gene TRBV15 combines with J gene TRBJ2-1, with TRBD2 identical over 7 bases. Losses at the gene ends were 0 bases for V and 7 bases for J; bases not matched to a gene: 9. From germline, CDR1 is LNHNV and CDR2 YYDKDF (reference sequence). The CDR3 sequence is 16 residues long. The CDR3 DNA follows: TGTGCCACCAGCAGAGATCGGCGGGGGATCGGGAATGAGCAGTTCTTC. Translation: CATSRDRRGIGNEQFF.

The chain joins TRBV10-3 to TRBJ2-1, with D possibly being TRBD2 (7 bases). Trimming shortened V by 5 bases and J by 6 bases, and 29 bases separated the two germline ends. The germline V gene encodes CDR1 ENHRY and CDR2 SYGVKD. CDR3 length: 19 amino acids. The DNA of the CDR3 is TGTGCCATCAGTAGAAAAAGCGCTAGGGGGGGGGAAGTAGGCAATGAGCAGTTCTTC. Amino acid sequence: CAISRKSARGGEVGNEQFF.

Notes on this clonotype: The CDR3 end shows no conserved phenylalanine or tryptophan, and so a read error is likely. The genes are TRBV7-2 and TRBJ1-1; D is ambiguous. CDR1 and CDR2 (germline): SGHTA, FQGNSA. The CDR3 contains 11 residues. Trimming left V 1 base short and J 11 bases short, with 8 bases between. The CDR3 DNA reads TGTGCCAGCAGCTTAGGAATTAGGGCTTTCTCT. Residues: CASSLGIRAFS.

This clonotype was detected only a few times. CDR3 coding DNA: TGTGCCAGCCCCTGCATTAGGGGTGAGCAGTACGTC. Protein: CASPCIRGEQYV. V gene TRBV7-3 combines with J gene TRBJ2-7; possible D gene TRBD1, 5 bases. CDR1 is SGHTA, CDR2 FQGTGA, per germline. This CDR3 has 12 amino acids. The V and J ends lost 8 bases and 7 bases respectively, with 15 bases between them.

The CDR3 sequence: CASGEVGGSHEQYV. The CDR3 DNA sequence: TGTGCCAGCGGAGAGGTGGGGGGTTCCCACGAGCAGTACGTC. V gene TRBV28 combines with J gene TRBJ2-7; the D gene is possibly TRBD2 (6 bases). The length of the CDR3 is 14 residues. V was cut by 8 bases and J by 5 bases, with 19 bases left in between. Germline V CDR1 and CDR2: MDHEN, SYDVKM.

The sample holds a few counts of this clonotype. This rearrangement joins TRBV28 to TRBJ1-2; 7 bases match TRBD1. V lost 1 base to trimming and J lost 6 bases; unmatched junction nucleotides: 5. CDR1 is MDHEN and CDR2 is SYDVKM in the germline V gene. The length of the CDR3 is 14 residues. This CDR3 is CASSLSQGGDGYTF. CDR3 coding DNA: TGTGCCAGCAGTTTATCGCAGGGGGGCGATGGCTACACCTTC.

This clonotype was found a few times. The chain is built from TRBV4-1 and TRBJ1-6; 7 nucleotides line up with TRBD1. Trimming removed 0 bases from V and 5 bases from J; junction bases left unmatched: 4. The CDR3 contains 16 residues. In germline, CDR1 is MGHRA, CDR2 YSYEKL. The CDR3 DNA sequence: TGCGCCAGCAGCCAAGAGCCAGGGACAGATAATTCACCCCTCCACTTT. As protein: CASSQEPGTDNSPLHF.

This clonotype was found many times. This chain connects TRBV7-2 to TRBJ2-7; 7 bases map to TRBD1. Germline assignment: CDR1 SGHTA and CDR2 FQGNSA. Trimming took 5 bases from V and 1 from J; bases not matched to a gene: 8. This CDR3 is 15 amino acids long. CDR3 sequence: CASSRTGDVSYEQYF. The CDR3 DNA reads as TGTGCCAGCAGCCGGACAGGCGACGTTTCCTACGAGCAGTACTTC.

Many counts were recorded for this clonotype. The V and J genes are TRBV7-3 and TRBJ2-2; D unresolved. Germline V gene lookup returns CDR1 SGHTA and CDR2 FQGTGA. V gave up 4 bases and J gave up 3 bases, with 3 bases separating them. This CDR3 spans 12 amino acids. In DNA, the CDR3 is TGTGCCAGCAGCTCGCACACCGGGGAGCTGTTTTTT. It specifies CASSSHTGELFF.